Listed below are T cell receptor beta chains from one sample, sequenced in a study of PD-1 blockade in mismatch repair-deficient tumors. Only in-frame clones appear in the TCRdb table, and some are missing; sequencing was by immunoSEQ multiplex PCR. Counted here are 120,000 or so clones, about 86% occurring once; the ten biggest clones make up about 14%. Sequences were derived from peripheral blood, sampled 44 weeks after starting pembrolizumab. The receptors were sampled from an adult with mismatch repair-deficient cancer. Each CDR3 is given with its conserved first and last residue. D genes are given only for firm matches. The size field is filled for only some rows; it gives once, few, many or a size class.

d_call: .
v_call: TRBV14
clone_size: once
j_call: TRBJ2-7
cdr3_nt: TGTGCCAGCAGCCAAGAGAGGGTACCCACCTACGAGCAGTACTTC
cdr3_aa: CASSQERVPTYEQYF

d_call: .
v_call: TRBV7-9
clone_size: .
j_call: TRBJ2-6
cdr3_nt: TGTGCCAGCAGCCTAGGCAGAGGTGGGGCCAACGTCCTGACTTTC
cdr3_aa: CASSLGRGGANVLTF

d_call: .
v_call: TRBV19
clone_size: once
j_call: TRBJ2-1
cdr3_nt: TGTGCCAGTAGTATAGCGTCCACCCACAATGAGCAGTTCTTC
cdr3_aa: CASSIASTHNEQFF

d_call: TRBD2
v_call: TRBV29-1
clone_size: .
j_call: TRBJ2-1
cdr3_nt: TGCAGCGTTCAGACTAGCGGGAGTTACAATGAGCAGTTCTTC
cdr3_aa: CSVQTSGSYNEQFF

d_call: TRBD1
v_call: TRBV29-1
clone_size: once
j_call: TRBJ1-1
cdr3_nt: TGCAGCGTTGCCGGGAAGGGGGCCCGCACTGAAGCTTTCTTT
cdr3_aa: CSVAGKGARTEAFF

d_call: .
v_call: TRBV6-1
clone_size: .
j_call: TRBJ2-4
cdr3_nt: TGTGCCAGCAGTGGATGGGGTGTCAAAAACATTCAGTACTTC
cdr3_aa: CASSGWGVKNIQYF

d_call: TRBD1
v_call: TRBV18
clone_size: .
j_call: TRBJ2-2
cdr3_nt: TGTGCCAGCTCACCACAACAGGGGGCGCTGAGGACCGGGGAGCTGTTTTTT
cdr3_aa: CASSPQQGALRTGELFF

d_call: .
v_call: TRBV4-1
clone_size: .
j_call: TRBJ1-1
cdr3_nt: TGCGCCAGCAGCCGCCGCGCGGGGGCGAACACTGAAGCTTTCTTT
cdr3_aa: CASSRRAGANTEAFF

d_call: .
v_call: TRBV7-2
clone_size: .
j_call: TRBJ1-3
cdr3_nt: TGTGCCAGCAGCTTATTGTCGATAATCACCCGAAACACCATATATTTT
cdr3_aa: CASSLLSIITRNTIYF

d_call: .
v_call: TRBV5-1
clone_size: .
j_call: TRBJ2-7
cdr3_nt: TGCGCCAGCAGCTTGGAGCTCCGTCGAGAGCAGTACTTC
cdr3_aa: CASSLELRREQYF

d_call: .
v_call: TRBV9
clone_size: .
j_call: TRBJ2-7
cdr3_nt: TGTGCCAGCAGCGTCGCAAGTAGCGGAGTTTACGAGCAGTACTTC
cdr3_aa: CASSVASSGVYEQYF

d_call: TRBD1
v_call: TRBV19
clone_size: .
j_call: TRBJ1-5
cdr3_nt: TGTGCCAGTCGACTCACAGGGGGTGATCAGCCCCAGCATTTT
cdr3_aa: CASRLTGGDQPQHF

d_call: TRBD1
v_call: TRBV29-1
clone_size: .
j_call: TRBJ2-7
cdr3_nt: TGCAGCGTTGAATTAGGGACAGGGGGCTACGAGCAGTACTTC
cdr3_aa: CSVELGTGGYEQYF

d_call: .
v_call: TRBV15
clone_size: .
j_call: TRBJ2-3
cdr3_nt: TGTGCCACCAGCAGAGTTACAGGGATAGGCACAGATACGCAGTATTTT
cdr3_aa: CATSRVTGIGTDTQYF

d_call: .
v_call: TRBV5-5
clone_size: .
j_call: TRBJ2-7
cdr3_nt: TGTGCCAGCAGCCCACTAGGCGCCTACGAGCAGTACTTC
cdr3_aa: CASSPLGAYEQYF

d_call: .
v_call: TRBV27
clone_size: .
j_call: TRBJ2-3
cdr3_nt: TGTGCCAGCAGCGGTTTCACCCTCAGCACAGATACGCAGTATTTT
cdr3_aa: CASSGFTLSTDTQYF

d_call: TRBD2
v_call: TRBV28
clone_size: .
j_call: TRBJ2-3
cdr3_nt: TGTGCCAGCAGCCGACTAGCCTGGGCCACAGATACGCAGTATTTT
cdr3_aa: CASSRLAWATDTQYF

d_call: .
v_call: TRBV28
clone_size: few
j_call: TRBJ2-5
cdr3_nt: TGTGCCAGCAGTTTAAGGATCATACAAGAGACCCAGTACTTC
cdr3_aa: CASSLRIIQETQYF

d_call: .
v_call: TRBV28
clone_size: .
j_call: TRBJ2-1
cdr3_nt: TGTGCCAGCAGTTCCACGGACCGTGCCAATGAGCAGTTCTTC
cdr3_aa: CASSSTDRANEQFF

d_call: .
v_call: TRBV9
clone_size: .
j_call: TRBJ2-5
cdr3_nt: TGTGCCAGCAGCGTATCTGGCAGGGAAGAGACCCAGTACTTC
cdr3_aa: CASSVSGREETQYF

d_call: .
v_call: TRBV5-6
clone_size: .
j_call: TRBJ1-3
cdr3_nt: TGTGCCAGCAGCTTGGATGGAGACCGCTCTGGAAACACCATATATTTT
cdr3_aa: CASSLDGDRSGNTIYF

d_call: .
v_call: TRBV2
clone_size: .
j_call: TRBJ1-1
cdr3_nt: TGTGCCAGCAGTGATATGATAGGGCAACGAACTGAAGCTTTCTTT
cdr3_aa: CASSDMIGQRTEAFF

d_call: .
v_call: TRBV18
clone_size: .
j_call: TRBJ2-3
cdr3_nt: TGTGCCAGCTCATCAACAGATACGCAGTATTTT
cdr3_aa: CASSSTDTQYF

d_call: TRBD1
v_call: TRBV9
clone_size: .
j_call: TRBJ1-5
cdr3_nt: TGTGCCAGCAGCGTAGATGGACAGGGGTATCAGCCCCAGCATTTT
cdr3_aa: CASSVDGQGYQPQHF

d_call: .
v_call: TRBV27
clone_size: once
j_call: TRBJ2-1
cdr3_nt: TGTGCCAGCAGTTTAGGCCGTTACAATGAGCAGTTCTTC
cdr3_aa: CASSLGRYNEQFF

d_call: .
v_call: TRBV4-2
clone_size: once
j_call: TRBJ2-3
cdr3_nt: TGTGCCAGCATGGGGAAAGGGGAAACAGATACGCAGTATTTT
cdr3_aa: CASMGKGETDTQYF

d_call: TRBD2
v_call: TRBV7-2
clone_size: .
j_call: TRBJ2-7
cdr3_nt: TGTGCCAGCAGCCATAGCGGGGGAAACTACGAGCAGTACTTC
cdr3_aa: CASSHSGGNYEQYF

d_call: TRBD2
v_call: TRBV18
clone_size: .
j_call: TRBJ2-1
cdr3_nt: TGTGCCAGCTCTGCTAGCGGGAGGAAGTACAATGAGCAGTTCTTC
cdr3_aa: CASSASGRKYNEQFF

d_call: .
v_call: TRBV5-6
clone_size: .
j_call: TRBJ2-4
cdr3_nt: TGTGCCAGCAGCGAAGCTGGGGTAATAACCAAAAACATTCAGTACTTC
cdr3_aa: CASSEAGVITKNIQYF

d_call: .
v_call: TRBV19
clone_size: .
j_call: TRBJ1-1
cdr3_nt: TGTGCCAGTAGTATACACTTCGCGGTTGAAGCTTTCTTT
cdr3_aa: CASSIHFAVEAFF

d_call: .
v_call: TRBV4-1
clone_size: .
j_call: TRBJ2-1
cdr3_nt: TGCGCCAGCAGCCAAGGACTGGGGGAGCAGTTCTTC
cdr3_aa: CASSQGLGEQFF

d_call: .
v_call: TRBV7-2
clone_size: .
j_call: TRBJ1-1
cdr3_nt: TGTGCCAGCAGCTTCAACATTGAAGCTTTCTTT
cdr3_aa: CASSFNIEAFF

d_call: TRBD2
v_call: TRBV19
clone_size: .
j_call: TRBJ2-2
cdr3_nt: TGTGCCAGTAGTATAGCAACTAGCGGGAAGACCGGGGAGCTGTTTTTT
cdr3_aa: CASSIATSGKTGELFF